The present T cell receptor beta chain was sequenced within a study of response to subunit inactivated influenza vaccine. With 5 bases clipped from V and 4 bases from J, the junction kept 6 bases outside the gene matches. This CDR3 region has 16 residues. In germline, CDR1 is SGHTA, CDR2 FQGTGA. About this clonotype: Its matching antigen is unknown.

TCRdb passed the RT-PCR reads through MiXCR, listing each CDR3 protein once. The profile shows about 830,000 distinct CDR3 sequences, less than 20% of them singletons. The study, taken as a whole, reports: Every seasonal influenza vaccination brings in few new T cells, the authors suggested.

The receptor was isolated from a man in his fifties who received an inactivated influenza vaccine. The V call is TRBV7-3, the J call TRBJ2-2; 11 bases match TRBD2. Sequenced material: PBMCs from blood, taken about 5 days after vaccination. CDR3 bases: TGTGCCAGCAGCCCTACCGGGACTAGCGGCACCGGGGAGCTGTTTTTT. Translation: CASSPTGTSGTGELFF.